This T cell receptor beta chain came from a study of blood T cell repertoires in COVID-19. Which cohort a participant joined came from the clinical history participants gave. This clone was detected only once. The ends were cut back, 3 bases at V and 8 bases at J, with 19 bases in the middle. Looked up from germline, CDR1 is KGHSH and CDR2 is LQKENI. This CDR3 region has 15 residues. Using immunoSEQ multiplex PCR, the repertoire was profiled, and TCRdb retains in-frame clones only, with some absent. The sample consists of about 130,000 clones, roughly 90% of them appearing once. The source material was PBMCs or T cells enriched from blood (not recorded which). The chain employs TRBV18 and TRBJ1-1; tentatively, D is TRBD1 (6 bases). The clonotype was recovered from a man aged 50-59 years who had recovered from COVID-19. CDR3 nucleotides: TGTGCCAGCTCACCCCCCGGGACACCAAACGTAGAAGCTTTCTTT. Translated: CASSPPGTPNVEAFF.